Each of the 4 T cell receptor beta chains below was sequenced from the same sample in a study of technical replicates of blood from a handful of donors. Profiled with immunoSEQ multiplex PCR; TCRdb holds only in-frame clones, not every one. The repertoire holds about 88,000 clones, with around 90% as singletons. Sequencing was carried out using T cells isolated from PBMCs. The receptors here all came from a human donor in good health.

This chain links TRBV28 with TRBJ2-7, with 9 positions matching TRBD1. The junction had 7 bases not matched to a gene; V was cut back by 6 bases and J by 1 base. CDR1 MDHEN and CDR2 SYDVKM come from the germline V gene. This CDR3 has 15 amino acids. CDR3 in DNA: TGTGCCAGCAGGAAGGGACAGGGTTTTTCCTACGAGCAGTACTTC. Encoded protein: CASRKGQGFSYEQYF.

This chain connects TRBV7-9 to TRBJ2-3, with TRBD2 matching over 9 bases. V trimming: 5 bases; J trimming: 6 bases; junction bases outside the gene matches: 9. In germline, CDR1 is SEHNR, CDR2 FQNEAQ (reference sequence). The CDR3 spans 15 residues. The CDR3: CASSVLAGGPDTQYF. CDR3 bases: TGTGCCAGCAGCGTCCTCGCGGGAGGGCCGGATACGCAGTATTTT.

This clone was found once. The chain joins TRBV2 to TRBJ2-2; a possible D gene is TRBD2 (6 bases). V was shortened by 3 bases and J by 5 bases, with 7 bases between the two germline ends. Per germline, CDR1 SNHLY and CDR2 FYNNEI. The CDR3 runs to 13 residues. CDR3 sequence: CASSDRETGELFF. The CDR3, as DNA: TGTGCCAGCAGTGACCGGGAGACCGGGGAGCTGTTTTTT.

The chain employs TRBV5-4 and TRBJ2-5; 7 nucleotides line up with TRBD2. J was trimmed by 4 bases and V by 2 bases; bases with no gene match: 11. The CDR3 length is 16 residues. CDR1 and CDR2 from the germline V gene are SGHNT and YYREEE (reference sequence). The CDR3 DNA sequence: TGTGCCAGCAGCTTCTGGGAGGGGTCATTGCGAGAGACCCAGTACTTC. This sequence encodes CASSFWEGSLRETQYF.